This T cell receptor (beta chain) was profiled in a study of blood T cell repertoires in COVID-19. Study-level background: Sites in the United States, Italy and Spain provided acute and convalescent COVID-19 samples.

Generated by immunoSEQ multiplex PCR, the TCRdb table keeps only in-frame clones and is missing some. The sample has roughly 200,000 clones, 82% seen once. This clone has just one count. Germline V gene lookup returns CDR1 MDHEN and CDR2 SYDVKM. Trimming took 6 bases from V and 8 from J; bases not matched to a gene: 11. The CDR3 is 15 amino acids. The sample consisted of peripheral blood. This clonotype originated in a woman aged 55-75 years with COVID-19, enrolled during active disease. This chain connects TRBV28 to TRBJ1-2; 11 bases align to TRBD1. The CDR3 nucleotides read TGTGCCAGCAGCTTCCCCGGGACAGGGGGGAGAGGCTACACCTTC. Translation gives CASSFPGTGGRGYTF.